One and the same sample provided the 19 T cell receptor beta chains below, sequenced in a study of neurological immune-mediated disorders. From the 5' RACE reads, TCRdb called clonotypes with MiXCR, one entry per CDR3 protein. Of about 58,000 distinct CDR3 sequences listed, 2% to 3% were seen once; the top ten hold approximately 3%. Sequenced material: PBMCs. The receptors were gathered from a man aged 50 or older with multiple sclerosis.

This clonotype was seen repeatedly, ten times or more. The V gene is TRBV10-3, the J gene TRBJ1-1; D might be TRBD1 (5 bases). This CDR3 is built from 11 residues. Germline CDR1 reads ENHRY; CDR2 reads SYGVKD. Deletions cut 7 bases from V and 5 bases from J, with 8 bases between. The CDR3 nucleotides read TGTGCCATCATGGGGGAAACTGAAGCTTTCTTT. It yields the protein CAIMGETEAFF.

This clonotype came up many times. The chain carries TRBV15 and TRBJ2-3, with 10 bases identical to TRBD1. The length of the CDR3 is 16 residues. Per germline, CDR1 LNHNV and CDR2 YYDKDF (reference sequence). The V segment lost 0 bases and the J segment 3 bases; nucleotides outside the gene matches: 3. The CDR3 region is CATSREMGQGTDTQYF. The CDR3 coding sequence is TGTGCCACCAGCAGAGAGATGGGACAGGGGACAGATACGCAGTATTTT.

There are many counts of this clonotype. V is TRBV5-6 and J is TRBJ1-1, with D perhaps matching TRBD1 (5 bases). Trimming cost V 0 bases and J 1 base, with 7 bases left between them. This CDR3 has 14 amino acids. CDR1 and CDR2 from the germline V gene are SGHDT and YYEEEE. CDR3 region: CASSLGDGNTEAFF. In DNA, the CDR3 is TGTGCCAGCAGCTTGGGGGACGGGAACACTGAAGCTTTCTTT.

This clonotype was observed many times. The chain couples TRBV7-2 to TRBJ2-2; 9 positions match TRBD1. J was trimmed by 4 bases and V by 6 bases; bases with no gene match: 3. There are 14 residues in the CDR3. Germline V gene sequence: CDR1 SGHTA, CDR2 FQGNSA. This CDR3 is CASSGTGTTGELFF. CDR3 DNA sequence: TGTGCCAGCAGTGGGACAGGGACCACCGGGGAGCTGTTTTTT.

This clonotype was observed many times. The gene calls are TRBV7-9 and TRBJ2-7; a possible D gene is TRBD2 (6 bases). Germline loops: CDR1 SEHNR, CDR2 FQNEAQ (reference sequence). Trimming removed 5 bases at V and 0 bases at J, with 17 bases between. The CDR3 is 16 residues long. CDR3 nucleotide sequence: TGTGCCAGCAGCCCCACCCTGCTGACTAGCTCCTACGAGCAGTACTTC. Its translation is CASSPTLLTSSYEQYF. Supplemented by reference TRBV7-9 and TRBJ2-7, the full variable domain reads DTGVSQNPRHKITKRGQNVTFRCDPISEHNRLYWYRQTLGQGPEFLTYFQNEAQLEKSRLLSDRFSAERPKGSFSTLEIQRTEQGDSAMYLCASSPTLLTSSYEQYFGPGTRLTVT.

This clonotype was seen many times. The rearrangement uses TRBV9 and TRBJ2-2, with D unresolved. Germline-derived CDR1 and CDR2 are SGDLS and YYNGEE. Trimming pared 0 bases from V and 2 bases from J, leaving 5 bases between. The CDR3 runs 14 residues. The CDR3 protein is CASSVALNTGELFF. CDR3 DNA: TGTGCCAGCAGCGTAGCTCTCAACACCGGGGAGCTGTTTTTT.

In this sample, this clonotype turned up many times. This rearrangement joins TRBV29-1 to TRBJ2-3, with unresolved D. Trimming removed 4 bases at V and 6 bases at J, with 17 bases between. Per the germline V gene, CDR1 is SQVTM and CDR2 is ANQGSEA. The CDR3 contains 14 residues. The CDR3 DNA reads as TGCAGCGTTGTAAGGGCCCTGGCAATGGATACGCAGTATTTT. This encodes CSVVRALAMDTQYF.

This clonotype was picked up many times. CDR3 sequence: CASSPRGQGYGYTF. The DNA for the CDR3 is TGTGCCAGCTCACCAAGGGGACAGGGCTATGGCTACACCTTC. The gene calls are TRBV18 and TRBJ1-2; 9 bases agree with TRBD1. The CDR3 loop spans 14 amino acids. The J segment lost 4 bases and the V segment lost 2 bases, leaving 2 bases of the junction unmatched. From germline, CDR1 is KGHSH and CDR2 LQKENI.

This chain connects TRBV25-1 to TRBJ2-7; D remains ambiguous. This CDR3 has 11 amino acids. From germline, CDR1 is MGHDK and CDR2 SYGVNS. With 5 bases removed from V and 3 bases from J, the gap between germline ends came to 5 bases. CDR3 sequence (DNA): TGTGCCAGCAGTCTATACTACGAGCAGTACGTC. Its translation is CASSLYYEQYV.

This clonotype has a count of ten or more. This chain connects TRBV12-3 or TRBV12-4 to TRBJ1-1; D is undetermined. The CDR3 runs 15 residues. V was trimmed by 9 bases and J by 5 bases, leaving 22 bases between them. The CDR3 region has the DNA TGTGCCAGTTCTTACCCGGGTCAGAGGCGGACTGAAGCTTTCTTT. Translating it yields CASSYPGQRRTEAFF.

In its sample, this clonotype was seen many times. The genes are TRBV7-9 and TRBJ2-5, with D unresolved. V was trimmed by 5 bases and J by 0 bases, leaving 13 bases between them. The germline V gene encodes CDR1 SEHNR and CDR2 FQNEAQ (reference sequence). CDR3 length: 15 amino acids. CDR3 DNA sequence: TGTGCCAGCAGCCCCTGGGAAGAGTACCAAGAGACCCAGTACTTC. As protein: CASSPWEEYQETQYF.

This clonotype came up many times. The chain combines TRBV9 with TRBJ2-7; D is unclear. The CDR3 runs 14 residues. The germline CDR1 and CDR2 sequences are SGDLS and YYNGEE. Trimming removed 0 bases at V and 5 bases at J, with 12 bases between. CDR3 residues: CASSVDEIPNEQYF. The DNA for the CDR3 is TGTGCCAGCAGCGTAGATGAGATCCCCAACGAGCAGTACTTC.

At least ten counts were recorded for this clonotype. The rearrangement links TRBV6-1 to TRBJ1-2; D unresolved. V was shortened by 4 bases and J by 4 bases, with 7 bases between the two germline ends. Looked up from germline, CDR1 is MNHNS and CDR2 is SASEGT. The CDR3 is made up of 12 amino acids. CDR3 sequence (DNA): TGTGCCAGCAGTGTAGACACCTATGGCTACACCTTC. It specifies CASSVDTYGYTF.

In this sample, this clonotype turned up many times. V gene TRBV6-1 combines with J gene TRBJ1-1; no reliable D call. Trimming left V 1 base short and J 4 bases short, with 16 bases between. CDR1 MNHNS and CDR2 SASEGT come from the germline V gene. The CDR3 runs 16 residues. CDR3 in amino acids: CASSEVGRGLGTEAFF. DNA for the CDR3: TGTGCCAGCAGTGAAGTTGGGAGAGGGCTCGGCACTGAAGCTTTCTTT.

This clonotype showed up many times. The chain uses TRBV7-9 and TRBJ2-3; the D gene is possibly TRBD2 (5 bases). V lost 5 bases to trimming and J lost 0 bases, with 6 bases between them. CDR3 length equals 13 residues. In germline, CDR1 is SEHNR, CDR2 FQNEAQ (reference sequence). CDR3 sequence (DNA): TGTGCCAGCAGCCCGGGAAGCACAGATACGCAGTATTTT. Protein: CASSPGSTDTQYF.

This clonotype appeared many times. V usage is TRBV20-1 and J usage is TRBJ1-4; D is unclear. Trimming shortened V by 6 bases and J by 8 bases, and 10 bases separated the two germline ends. Germline CDR1 and CDR2: DFQATT and SNEGSKA (reference sequence). The CDR3 has 11 amino acids. The CDR3 is CSAPIGEKLFF. CDR3 bases: TGCAGTGCCCCAATCGGGGAAAAACTGTTTTTT.

This clonotype was counted at least ten times. The chain has TRBV29-1 and TRBJ1-2; 12 bases fit TRBD1. Germline V gene sequence: CDR1 SQVTM, CDR2 ANQGSEA. The CDR3 runs 13 residues. V gave up 7 bases and J gave up 8 bases; unmatched junction bases: 8. The CDR3 DNA sequence: TGCAGCGCCCCGGGACAGGGGGCTTTCGGCTACACCTTC. It yields the protein CSAPGQGAFGYTF.

This clonotype was seen many times. The rearrangement uses TRBV7-2 and TRBJ2-1, with TRBD2 matching over 8 bases. Germline CDR1 reads SGHTA; CDR2 reads FQGNSA. The CDR3 runs 17 residues. V gave up 4 bases and J gave up 7 bases; unmatched junction bases: 15. The CDR3 region is CASSSRRAGGKGNEQFF. CDR3 nucleotide sequence: TGTGCCAGCAGCTCCCGGCGGGCGGGGGGAAAGGGGAATGAGCAGTTCTTC.

This clonotype has a count of ten or more. This chain joins TRBV5-1 and TRBJ2-2; D assignment may be TRBD1 or TRBD2 (6 bases each). CDR1 is SGHRS, CDR2 YFSETQ, per germline. Trimming pared 1 base from V and 4 bases from J, leaving 14 bases between. CDR3 length equals 16 residues. CDR3 nucleotide sequence: TGCGCCAGCAGCTTGTACGGGGGCGCGGGCACCGGGGAGCTGTTTTTT. It encodes CASSLYGGAGTGELFF.